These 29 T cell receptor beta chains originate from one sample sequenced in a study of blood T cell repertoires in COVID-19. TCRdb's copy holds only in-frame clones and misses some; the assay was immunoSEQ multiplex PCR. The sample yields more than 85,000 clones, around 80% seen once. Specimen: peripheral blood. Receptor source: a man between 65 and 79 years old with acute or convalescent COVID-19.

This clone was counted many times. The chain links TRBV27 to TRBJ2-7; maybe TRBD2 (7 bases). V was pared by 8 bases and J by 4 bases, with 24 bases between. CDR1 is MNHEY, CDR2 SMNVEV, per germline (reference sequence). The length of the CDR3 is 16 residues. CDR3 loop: CASSHRGRELKYEQYF. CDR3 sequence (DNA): TGTGCCAGCTCCCACCGGGGGCGGGAGCTCAAATACGAGCAGTACTTC.

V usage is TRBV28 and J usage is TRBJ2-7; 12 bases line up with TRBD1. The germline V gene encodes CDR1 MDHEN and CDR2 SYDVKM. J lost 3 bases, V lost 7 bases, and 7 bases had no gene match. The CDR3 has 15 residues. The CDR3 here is CASTAGTGGVYEQYF. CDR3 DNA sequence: TGTGCCAGCACCGCTGGGACAGGGGGCGTCTACGAGCAGTACTTC.

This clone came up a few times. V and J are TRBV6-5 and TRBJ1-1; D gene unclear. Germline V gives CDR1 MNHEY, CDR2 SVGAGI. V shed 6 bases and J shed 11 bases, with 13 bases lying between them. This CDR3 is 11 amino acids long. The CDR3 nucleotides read TGTGCCAGCAGAATCCTAAATGAGGCTTTCTTT. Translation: CASRILNEAFF.

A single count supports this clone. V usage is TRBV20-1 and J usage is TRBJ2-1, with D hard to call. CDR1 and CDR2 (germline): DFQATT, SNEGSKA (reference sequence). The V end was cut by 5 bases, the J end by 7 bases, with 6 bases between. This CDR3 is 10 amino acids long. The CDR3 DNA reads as TGCAGTGCTTATTATAATGAGCAGTTCTTC. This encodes CSAYYNEQFF.

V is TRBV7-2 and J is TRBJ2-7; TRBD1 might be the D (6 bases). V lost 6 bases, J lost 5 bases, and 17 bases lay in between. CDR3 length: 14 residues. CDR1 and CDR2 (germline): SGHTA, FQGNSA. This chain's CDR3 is CASSRGQGNHEQYF. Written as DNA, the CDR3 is TGTGCCAGCAGTAGAGGGCAGGGGAACCACGAGCAGTACTTC.

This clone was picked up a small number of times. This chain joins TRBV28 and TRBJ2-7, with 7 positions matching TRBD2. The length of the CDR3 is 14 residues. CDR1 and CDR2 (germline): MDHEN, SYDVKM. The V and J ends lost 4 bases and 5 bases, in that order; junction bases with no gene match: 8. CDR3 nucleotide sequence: TGTGCCAGCAGTTCAGCGGGACGAGCCAACGAGCAGTACTTC. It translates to CASSSAGRANEQYF.

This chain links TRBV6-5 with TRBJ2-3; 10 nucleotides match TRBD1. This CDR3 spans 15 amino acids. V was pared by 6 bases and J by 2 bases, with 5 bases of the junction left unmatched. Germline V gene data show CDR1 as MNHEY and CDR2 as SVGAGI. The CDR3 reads CASSRDRGVTDTQYF. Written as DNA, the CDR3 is TGTGCCAGCAGCCGGGACAGGGGAGTCACAGATACGCAGTATTTT.

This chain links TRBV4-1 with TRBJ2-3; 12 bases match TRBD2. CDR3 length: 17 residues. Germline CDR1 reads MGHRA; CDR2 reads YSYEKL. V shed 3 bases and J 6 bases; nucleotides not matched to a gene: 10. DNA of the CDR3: TGCGCCAGCAGCCACCCCTCCGCTAGCGGGAGGGACGATACGCAGTATTTT. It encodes CASSHPSASGRDDTQYF.

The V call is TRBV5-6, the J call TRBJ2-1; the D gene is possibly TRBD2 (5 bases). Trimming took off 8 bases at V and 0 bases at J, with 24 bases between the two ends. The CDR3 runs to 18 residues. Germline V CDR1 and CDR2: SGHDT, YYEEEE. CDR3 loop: CASTPRPAGVSSYNEQFF. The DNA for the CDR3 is TGTGCCAGTACCCCAAGACCCGCCGGGGTGAGCTCCTACAATGAGCAGTTCTTC. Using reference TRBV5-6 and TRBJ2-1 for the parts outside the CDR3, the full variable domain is DAGVTQSPTHLIKTRGQQVTLRCSPKSGHDTVSWYQQALGQGPQFIFQYYEEEERQRGNFPDRFSGHQFPNYSSELNVNALLLGDSALYLCASTPRPAGVSSYNEQFFGPGTRLTVL.

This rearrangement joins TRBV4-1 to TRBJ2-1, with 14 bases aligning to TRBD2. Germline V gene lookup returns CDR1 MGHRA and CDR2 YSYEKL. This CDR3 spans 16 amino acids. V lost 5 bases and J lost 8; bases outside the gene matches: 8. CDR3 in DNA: TGCGCCAGCAGCACGACTAGCGGGAGGGCCTCGGATGAGCAGTTCTTC. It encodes CASSTTSGRASDEQFF.

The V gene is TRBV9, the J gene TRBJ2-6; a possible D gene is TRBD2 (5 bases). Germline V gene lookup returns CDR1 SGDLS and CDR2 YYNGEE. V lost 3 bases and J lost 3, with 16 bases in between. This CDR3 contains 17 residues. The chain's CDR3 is CASSDRGRFSGANVLTF. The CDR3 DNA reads TGTGCCAGCAGCGACAGAGGGCGTTTTAGTGGGGCCAACGTCCTGACTTTC. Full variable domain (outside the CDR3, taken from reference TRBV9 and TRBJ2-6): DSGVTQTPKHLITATGQRVTLRCSPRSGDLSVYWYQQSLDQGLQFLIQYYNGEERAKGNILERFSAQQFPDLHSELNLSSLELGDSALYFCASSDRGRFSGANVLTFGAGSRLTVL.

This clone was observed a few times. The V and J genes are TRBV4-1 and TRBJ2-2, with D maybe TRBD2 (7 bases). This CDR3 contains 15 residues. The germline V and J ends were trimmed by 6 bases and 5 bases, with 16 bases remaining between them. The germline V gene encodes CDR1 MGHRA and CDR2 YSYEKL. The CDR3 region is CASRLRGGGTGELFF. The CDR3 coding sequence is TGCGCCAGCAGGCTGAGGGGAGGGGGAACCGGGGAGCTGTTTTTT.

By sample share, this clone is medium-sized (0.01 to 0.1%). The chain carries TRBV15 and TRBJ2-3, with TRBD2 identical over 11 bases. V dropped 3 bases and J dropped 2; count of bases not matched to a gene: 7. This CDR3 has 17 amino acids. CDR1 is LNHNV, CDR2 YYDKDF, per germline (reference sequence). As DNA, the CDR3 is TGTGCCACCAGCAGGGAAAGACTAGCGGGACCCACAGATACGCAGTATTTT. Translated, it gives CATSRERLAGPTDTQYF. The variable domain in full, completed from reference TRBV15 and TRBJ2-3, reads DAMVIQNPRYQVTQFGKPVTLSCSQTLNHNVMYWYQQKSSQAPKLLFHYYDKDFNNEADTPDNFQSRRPNTSFCFLDIRSPGLGDTAMYLCATSRERLAGPTDTQYFGPGTRLTVL.

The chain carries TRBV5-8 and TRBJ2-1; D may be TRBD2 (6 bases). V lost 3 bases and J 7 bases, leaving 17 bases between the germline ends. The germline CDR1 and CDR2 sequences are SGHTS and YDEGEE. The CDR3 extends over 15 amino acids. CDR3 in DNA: TGTGCCAGCAGCTCCGCATATAGCGGCCAGAATGAGCAGTTCTTC. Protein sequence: CASSSAYSGQNEQFF.

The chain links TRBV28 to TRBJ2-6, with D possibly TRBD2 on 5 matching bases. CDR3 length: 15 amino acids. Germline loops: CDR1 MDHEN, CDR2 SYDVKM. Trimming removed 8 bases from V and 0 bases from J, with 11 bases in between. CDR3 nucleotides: TGTGCCAGCCGGGCGGGTGTCTCTGGGGCCAACGTCCTGACTTTC. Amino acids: CASRAGVSGANVLTF.

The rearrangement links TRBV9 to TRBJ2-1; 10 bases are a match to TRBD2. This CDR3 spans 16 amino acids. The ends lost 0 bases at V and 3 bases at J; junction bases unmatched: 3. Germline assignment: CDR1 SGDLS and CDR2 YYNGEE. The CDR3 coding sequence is TGTGCCAGCAGCGTAGGAGCGGGAGGGCTCTACAATGAGCAGTTCTTC. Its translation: CASSVGAGGLYNEQFF.

The CDR3 DNA reads as TGTGCCAGCAGGGGGACAGGGCCCAATGAGCAGTTCTTC. It yields the protein CASRGTGPNEQFF. The chain links TRBV6-5 to TRBJ2-1; 9 bases agree with TRBD1. This CDR3 contains 13 residues. After removal of 6 bases from V and 6 bases from J, the junction contained 3 bases not matched to a gene. The germline CDR1 and CDR2 sequences are MNHEY and SVGAGI.

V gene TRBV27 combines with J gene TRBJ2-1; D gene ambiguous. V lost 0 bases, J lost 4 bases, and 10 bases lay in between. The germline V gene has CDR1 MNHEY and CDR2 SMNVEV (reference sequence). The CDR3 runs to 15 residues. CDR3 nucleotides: TGTGCCAGCAGTTTATCGAACAATTTGTACAATGAGCAGTTCTTC. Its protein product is CASSLSNNLYNEQFF.

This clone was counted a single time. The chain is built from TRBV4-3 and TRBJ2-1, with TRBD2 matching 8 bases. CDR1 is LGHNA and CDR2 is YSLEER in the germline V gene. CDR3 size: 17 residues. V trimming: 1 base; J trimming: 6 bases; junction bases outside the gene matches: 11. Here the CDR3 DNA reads TGCGCCAGCAGCCAAGGTTCCGGGACTAGTTTGAGCAATGAGCAGTTCTTC. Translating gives CASSQGSGTSLSNEQFF.

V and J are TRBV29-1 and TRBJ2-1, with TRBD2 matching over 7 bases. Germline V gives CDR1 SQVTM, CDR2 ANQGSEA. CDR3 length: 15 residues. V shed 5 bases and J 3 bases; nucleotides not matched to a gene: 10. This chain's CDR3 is CSVILLRGSYNEQFF. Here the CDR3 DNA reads TGCAGCGTTATCCTCCTACGCGGGAGCTACAATGAGCAGTTCTTC.

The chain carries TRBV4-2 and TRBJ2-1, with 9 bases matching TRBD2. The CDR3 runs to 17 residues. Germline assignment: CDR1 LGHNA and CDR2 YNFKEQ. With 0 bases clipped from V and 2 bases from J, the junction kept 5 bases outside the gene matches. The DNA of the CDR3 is TGTGCCAGCAGCCAAGATAGAAGGACTAGCGCCTACAATGAGCAGTTCTTC. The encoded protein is CASSQDRRTSAYNEQFF.

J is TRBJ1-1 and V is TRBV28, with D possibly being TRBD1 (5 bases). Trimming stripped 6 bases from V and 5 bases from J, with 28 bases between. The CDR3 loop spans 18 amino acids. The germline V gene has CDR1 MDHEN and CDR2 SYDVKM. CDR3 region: CASRLESGWDRRGTEAFF. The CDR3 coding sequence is TGTGCCAGCAGGTTGGAGTCGGGGTGGGACCGACGGGGGACTGAAGCTTTCTTT. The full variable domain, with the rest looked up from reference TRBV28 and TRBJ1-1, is DVKVTQSSRYLVKRTGEKVFLECVQDMDHENMFWYRQDPGLGLRLIYFSYDVKMKEKGDIPEGYSVSREKKERFSLILESASTNQTSMYLCASRLESGWDRRGTEAFFGQGTRLTVV.

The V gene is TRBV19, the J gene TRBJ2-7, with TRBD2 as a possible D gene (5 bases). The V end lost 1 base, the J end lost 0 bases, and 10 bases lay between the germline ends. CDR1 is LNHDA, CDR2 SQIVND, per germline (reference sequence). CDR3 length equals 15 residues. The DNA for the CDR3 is TGTGCCAGTAGTATAGGAGGGTTTAGCTCCTACGAGCAGTACTTC. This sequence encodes CASSIGGFSSYEQYF.

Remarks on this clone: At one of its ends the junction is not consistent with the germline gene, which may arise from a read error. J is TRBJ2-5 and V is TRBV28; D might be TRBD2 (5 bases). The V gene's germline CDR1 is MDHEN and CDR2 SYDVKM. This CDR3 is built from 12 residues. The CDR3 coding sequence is TGTGCCAGCAGTTTCGGACTTGGGAAGGTCGACTTC. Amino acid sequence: CASSFGLGKVDF.

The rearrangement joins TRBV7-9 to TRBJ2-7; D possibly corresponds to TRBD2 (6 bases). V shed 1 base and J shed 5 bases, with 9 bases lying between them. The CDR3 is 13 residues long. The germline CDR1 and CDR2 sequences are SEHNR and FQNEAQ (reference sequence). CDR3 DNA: TGTGCCAGCAGCTTAGAAGGAGGGCACGAGCAGTACTTC. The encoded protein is CASSLEGGHEQYF. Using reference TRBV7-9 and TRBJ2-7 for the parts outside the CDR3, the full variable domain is DTGVSQNPRHKITKRGQNVTFRCDPISEHNRLYWYRQTLGQGPEFLTYFQNEAQLEKSRLLSDRFSAERPKGSFSTLEIQRTEQGDSAMYLCASSLEGGHEQYFGPGTRLTVT.

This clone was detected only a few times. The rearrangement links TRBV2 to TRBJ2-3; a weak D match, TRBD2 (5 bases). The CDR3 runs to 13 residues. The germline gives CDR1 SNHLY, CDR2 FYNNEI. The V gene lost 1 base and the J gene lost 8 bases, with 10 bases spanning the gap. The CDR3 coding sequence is TGTGCCAGCAGTGAAGAAGTCGGAGGTACGCAGTATTTT. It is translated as CASSEEVGGTQYF.

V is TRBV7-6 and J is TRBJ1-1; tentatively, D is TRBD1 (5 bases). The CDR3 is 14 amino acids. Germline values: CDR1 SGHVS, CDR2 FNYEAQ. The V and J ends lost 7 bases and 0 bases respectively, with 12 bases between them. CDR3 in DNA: TGTGCCAGCACTCGAGACAGTTTGAACACTGAAGCTTTCTTT. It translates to CASTRDSLNTEAFF.

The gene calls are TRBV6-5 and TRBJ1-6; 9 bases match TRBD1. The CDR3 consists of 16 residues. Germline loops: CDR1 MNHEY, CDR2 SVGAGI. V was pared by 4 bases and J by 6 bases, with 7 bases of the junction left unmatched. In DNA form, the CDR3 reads TGTGCCAGCAGTTTTCGGACAGGGGTTAGTAATTCACCCCTCCACTTT. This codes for CASSFRTGVSNSPLHF.

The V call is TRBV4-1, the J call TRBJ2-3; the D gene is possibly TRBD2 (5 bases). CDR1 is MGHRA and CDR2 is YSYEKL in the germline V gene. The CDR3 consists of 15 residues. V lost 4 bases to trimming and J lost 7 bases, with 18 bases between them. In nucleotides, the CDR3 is TGCGCCAGCAGCCTCAACTCGGTACCGGGGAATACGCAGTATTTT. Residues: CASSLNSVPGNTQYF.